This T cell receptor beta chain was recovered during a study of blood T cell repertoires in COVID-19. The method was immunoSEQ multiplex PCR; TCRdb's version includes in-frame clones alone and lacks a portion of them. The sample consists of 130,000 to 150,000 clones, about 80% of them appearing once. The V gene's germline CDR1 is SGHDT and CDR2 YYEEEE. Deletions cut 0 bases from V and 6 bases from J, with 8 bases between. This CDR3 has 13 residues. The sample taken for sequencing was peripheral blood. This chain connects TRBV5-6 to TRBJ2-3, with a weak D call TRBD2 (5 bases). The receptor's source is a woman older than 75 in a cohort sampled during active or convalescent COVID-19. CDR3 loop: CASSLAGKDTQYF. CDR3 DNA: TGTGCCAGCAGCTTGGCCGGGAAGGATACGCAGTATTTT.